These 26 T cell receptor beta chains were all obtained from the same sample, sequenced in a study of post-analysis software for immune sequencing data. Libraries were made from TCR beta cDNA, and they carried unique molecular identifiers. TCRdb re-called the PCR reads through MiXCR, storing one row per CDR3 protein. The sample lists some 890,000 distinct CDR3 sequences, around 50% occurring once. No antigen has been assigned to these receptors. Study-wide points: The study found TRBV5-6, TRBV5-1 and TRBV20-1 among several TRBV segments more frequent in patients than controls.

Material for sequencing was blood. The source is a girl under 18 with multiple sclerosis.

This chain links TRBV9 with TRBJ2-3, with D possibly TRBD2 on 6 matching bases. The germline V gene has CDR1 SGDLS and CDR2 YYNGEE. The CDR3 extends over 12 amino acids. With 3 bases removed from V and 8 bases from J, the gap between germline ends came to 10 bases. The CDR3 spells CASSATSATQYF. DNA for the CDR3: TGTGCCAGCAGCGCGACTAGTGCTACGCAGTATTTT.

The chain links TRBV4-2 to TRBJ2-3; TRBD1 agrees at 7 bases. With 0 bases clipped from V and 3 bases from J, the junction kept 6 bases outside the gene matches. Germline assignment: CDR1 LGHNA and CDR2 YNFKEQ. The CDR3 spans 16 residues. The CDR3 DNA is TGTGCCAGCAGCCAAGATTGGGGACAGTCTACAGATACGCAGTATTTT. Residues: CASSQDWGQSTDTQYF.

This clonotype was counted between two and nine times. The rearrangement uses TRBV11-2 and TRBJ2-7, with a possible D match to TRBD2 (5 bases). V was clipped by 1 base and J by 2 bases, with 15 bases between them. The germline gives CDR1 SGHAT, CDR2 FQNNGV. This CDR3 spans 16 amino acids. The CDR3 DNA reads TGTGCCAGCAGCTTAGTAGGGAGATCTCCCACCTACGAGCAGTACTTC. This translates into CASSLVGRSPTYEQYF.

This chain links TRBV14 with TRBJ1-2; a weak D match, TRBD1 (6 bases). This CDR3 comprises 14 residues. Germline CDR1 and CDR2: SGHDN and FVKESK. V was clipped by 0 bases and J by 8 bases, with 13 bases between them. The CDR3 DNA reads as TGTGCCAGCAGCCAAGATTTGCAGGGGAGCGGCTACACCTTC. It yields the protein CASSQDLQGSGYTF.

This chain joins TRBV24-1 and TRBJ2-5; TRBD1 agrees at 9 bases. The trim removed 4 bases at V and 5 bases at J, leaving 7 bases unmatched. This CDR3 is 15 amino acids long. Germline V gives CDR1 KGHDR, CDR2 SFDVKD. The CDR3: CATSEGQGGRETQYF. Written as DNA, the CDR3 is TGTGCCACCAGTGAGGGACAGGGCGGTAGGGAGACCCAGTACTTC.

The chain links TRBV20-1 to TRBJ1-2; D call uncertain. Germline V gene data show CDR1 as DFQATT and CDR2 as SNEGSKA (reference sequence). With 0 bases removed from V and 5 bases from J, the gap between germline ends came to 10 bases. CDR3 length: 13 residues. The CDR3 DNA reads TGCAGTGCTAGAGACGGTCTAGGATATGGCTACACCTTC. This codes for CSARDGLGYGYTF.

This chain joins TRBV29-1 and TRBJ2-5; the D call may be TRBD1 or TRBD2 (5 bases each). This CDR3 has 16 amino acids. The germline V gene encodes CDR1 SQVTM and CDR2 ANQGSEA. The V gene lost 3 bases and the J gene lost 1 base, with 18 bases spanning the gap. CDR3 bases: TGCAGCGTTGACGGGGAAAGGGGTAGGGTCCAAGAGACCCAGTACTTC. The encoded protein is CSVDGERGRVQETQYF.

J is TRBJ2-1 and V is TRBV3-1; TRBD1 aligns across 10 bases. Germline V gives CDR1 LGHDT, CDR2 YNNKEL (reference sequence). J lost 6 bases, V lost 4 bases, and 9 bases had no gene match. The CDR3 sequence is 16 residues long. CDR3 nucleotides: TGTGCCAGCAGCCTAACCGAAGGACAGGGGGGCAATGAGCAGTTCTTC. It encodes CASSLTEGQGGNEQFF.

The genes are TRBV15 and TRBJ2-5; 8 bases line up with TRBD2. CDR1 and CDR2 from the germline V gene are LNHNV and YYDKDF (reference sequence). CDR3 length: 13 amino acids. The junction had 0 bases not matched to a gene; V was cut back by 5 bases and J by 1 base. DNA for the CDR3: TGTGCCACCAGCGGACTAGCCCAAGAGACCCAGTACTTC. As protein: CATSGLAQETQYF. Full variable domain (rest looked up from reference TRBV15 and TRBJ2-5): DAMVIQNPRYQVTQFGKPVTLSCSQTLNHNVMYWYQQKSSQAPKLLFHYYDKDFNNEADTPDNFQSRRPNTSFCFLDIRSPGLGDTAMYLCATSGLAQETQYFGPGTRLLVL.

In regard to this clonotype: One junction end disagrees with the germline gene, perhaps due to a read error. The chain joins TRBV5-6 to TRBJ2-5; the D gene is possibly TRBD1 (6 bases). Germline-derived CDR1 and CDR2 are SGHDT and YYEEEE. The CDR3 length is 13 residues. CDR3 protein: CAGSFVGAETQYF. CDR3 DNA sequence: TGTGCCGGCAGCTTTGTGGGGGCAGAGACCCAGTACTTC.

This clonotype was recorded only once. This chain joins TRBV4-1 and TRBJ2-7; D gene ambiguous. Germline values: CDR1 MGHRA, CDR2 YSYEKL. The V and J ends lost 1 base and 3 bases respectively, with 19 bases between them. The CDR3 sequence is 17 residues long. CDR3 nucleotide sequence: TGCGCCAGCAGCCAAGTAAGATTCCGGTTGAGTAACTACGAGCAGTACTTC. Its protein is CASSQVRFRLSNYEQYF.

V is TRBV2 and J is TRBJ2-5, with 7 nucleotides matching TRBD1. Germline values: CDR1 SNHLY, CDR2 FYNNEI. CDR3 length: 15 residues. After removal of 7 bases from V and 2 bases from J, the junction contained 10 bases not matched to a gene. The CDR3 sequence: CASNRLGQVQETQYF. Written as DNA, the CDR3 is TGTGCCAGCAACCGCCTAGGACAGGTTCAAGAGACCCAGTACTTC.

The CDR3 DNA sequence: TGCAGTGCCCACACGGATCCGGGACAGGGGGCCTACGAGCAGTACTTC. This codes for CSAHTDPGQGAYEQYF. The chain joins TRBV20-1 to TRBJ2-7; the match to TRBD1 covers 11 bases. This CDR3 has 16 residues. Losses at the gene ends were 6 bases for V and 2 bases for J; bases not matched to a gene: 12. Germline V gene lookup returns CDR1 DFQATT and CDR2 SNEGSKA (reference sequence).

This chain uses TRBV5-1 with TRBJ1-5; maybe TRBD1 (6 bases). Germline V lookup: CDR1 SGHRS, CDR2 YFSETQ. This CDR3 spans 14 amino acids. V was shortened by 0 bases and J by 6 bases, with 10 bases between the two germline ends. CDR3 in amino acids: CASSLEGGGQPQHF. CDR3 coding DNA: TGCGCCAGCAGCTTGGAAGGGGGGGGTCAGCCCCAGCATTTT. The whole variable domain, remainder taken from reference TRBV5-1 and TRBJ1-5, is KAGVTQTPRYLIKTRGQQVTLSCSPISGHRSVSWYQQTPGQGLQFLFEYFSETQRNKGNFPGRFSGRQFSNSRSEMNVSTLELGDSALYLCASSLEGGGQPQHFGDGTRLSIL.

CDR3: CSASGGQTYEQYF. The CDR3 DNA follows: TGCAGTGCTTCCGGCGGACAGACCTACGAGCAGTACTTC. The chain couples TRBV20-1 to TRBJ2-7, with D possibly being TRBD1 (6 bases). CDR1 DFQATT and CDR2 SNEGSKA come from the germline V gene (reference sequence). The CDR3 is 13 amino acids. V shed 5 bases and J shed 2 bases, with 13 bases lying between them.

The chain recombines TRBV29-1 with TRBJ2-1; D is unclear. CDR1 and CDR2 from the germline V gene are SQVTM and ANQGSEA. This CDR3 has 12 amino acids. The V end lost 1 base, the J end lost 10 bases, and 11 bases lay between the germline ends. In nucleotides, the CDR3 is TGCAGCGTTGAAGGCCCAGGCCAAGAGCAGTTCTTC. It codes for CSVEGPGQEQFF.

CDR3 protein: CASSPLDREFSGANVLTF. In DNA, the CDR3 is TGCGCCAGCAGCCCCCTTGACAGGGAGTTCTCTGGGGCCAACGTCCTGACTTTC. This chain joins TRBV4-1 and TRBJ2-6; 7 nucleotides match TRBD1. Germline V gene data show CDR1 as MGHRA and CDR2 as YSYEKL. The CDR3 spans 18 residues. J was trimmed by 0 bases and V by 4 bases; bases with no gene match: 9.

The CDR3 spells CASSSAVWETQYF. The CDR3 DNA sequence: TGTGCCAGCAGCTCCGCAGTATGGGAGACCCAGTACTTC. The chain uses TRBV7-3 and TRBJ2-5; no definite D call. The CDR3 is 13 residues long. Trimming removed 4 bases from V and 5 bases from J, with 11 bases in between. Germline V gene sequence: CDR1 SGHTA, CDR2 FQGTGA. Complete variable domain (other parts from reference TRBV7-3 and TRBJ2-5): GAGVSQTPSNKVTEKGKYVELRCDPISGHTALYWYRQSLGQGPEFLIYFQGTGAADDSGLPNDRFFAVRPEGSVSTLKIQRTERGDSAVYLCASSSAVWETQYFGPGTRLLVL.

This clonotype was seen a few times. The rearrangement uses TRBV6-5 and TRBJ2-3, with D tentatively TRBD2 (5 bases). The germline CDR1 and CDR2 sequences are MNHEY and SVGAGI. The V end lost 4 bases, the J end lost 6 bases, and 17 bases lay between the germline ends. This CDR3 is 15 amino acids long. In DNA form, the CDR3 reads TGTGCCAGCAGTTCGGCCCCTATACCGGGGGATACGCAGTATTTT. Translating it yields CASSSAPIPGDTQYF.

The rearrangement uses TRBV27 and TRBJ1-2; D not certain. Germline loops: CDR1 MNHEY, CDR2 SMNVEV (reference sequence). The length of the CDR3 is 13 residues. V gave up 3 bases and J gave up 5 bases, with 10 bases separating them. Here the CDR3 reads CASSFDGIYGYTF. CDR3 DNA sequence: TGTGCCAGCAGTTTCGACGGGATTTATGGCTACACCTTC.

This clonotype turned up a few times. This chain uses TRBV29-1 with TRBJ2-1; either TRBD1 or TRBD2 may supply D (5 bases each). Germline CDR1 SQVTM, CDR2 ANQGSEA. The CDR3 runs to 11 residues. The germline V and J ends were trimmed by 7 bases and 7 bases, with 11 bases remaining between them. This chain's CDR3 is CSGSGRNEQFF. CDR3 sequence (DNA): TGCAGCGGATCGGGGCGGAATGAGCAGTTCTTC.

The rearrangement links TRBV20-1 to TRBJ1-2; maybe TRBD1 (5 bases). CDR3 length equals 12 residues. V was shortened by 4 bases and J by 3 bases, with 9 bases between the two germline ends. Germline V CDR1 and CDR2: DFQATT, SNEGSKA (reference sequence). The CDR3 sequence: CSAKGRHYGYTF. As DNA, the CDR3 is TGCAGTGCTAAGGGACGACACTATGGCTACACCTTC.

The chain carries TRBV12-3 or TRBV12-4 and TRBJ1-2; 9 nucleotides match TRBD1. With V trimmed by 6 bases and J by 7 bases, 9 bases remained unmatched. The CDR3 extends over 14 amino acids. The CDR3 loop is CASRDAGQGSGYTF. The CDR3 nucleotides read TGTGCCAGCAGAGACGCGGGACAGGGTAGTGGCTACACCTTC.

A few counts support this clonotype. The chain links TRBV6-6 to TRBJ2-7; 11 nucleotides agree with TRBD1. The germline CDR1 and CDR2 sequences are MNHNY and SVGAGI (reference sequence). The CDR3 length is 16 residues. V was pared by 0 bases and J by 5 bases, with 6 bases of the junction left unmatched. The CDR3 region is CASSYSTGQGGHEQYF. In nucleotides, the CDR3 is TGTGCCAGCAGTTACTCTACGGGACAGGGGGGCCACGAGCAGTACTTC.

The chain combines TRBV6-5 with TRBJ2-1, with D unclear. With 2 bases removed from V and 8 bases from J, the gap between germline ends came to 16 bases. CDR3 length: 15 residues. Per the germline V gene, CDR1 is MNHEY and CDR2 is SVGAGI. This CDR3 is CASSYLQTPWDEQFF. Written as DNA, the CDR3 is TGTGCCAGCAGTTACCTACAGACTCCCTGGGATGAGCAGTTCTTC.

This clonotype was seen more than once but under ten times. The CDR3 spells CASSVAGEAAPLHF. In DNA, the CDR3 is TGTGCCAGCAGCGTAGCTGGGGAAGCGGCACCCCTCCACTTT. This chain connects TRBV9 to TRBJ1-6; D is unresolved. Germline V lookup: CDR1 SGDLS, CDR2 YYNGEE. The CDR3 contains 14 residues. Trimming pared 0 bases from V and 11 bases from J, leaving 12 bases between. The full variable domain, with the rest looked up from reference TRBV9 and TRBJ1-6, is DSGVTQTPKHLITATGQRVTLRCSPRSGDLSVYWYQQSLDQGLQFLIQYYNGEERAKGNILERFSAQQFPDLHSELNLSSLELGDSALYFCASSVAGEAAPLHFGNGTRLTVT.